This T cell receptor beta chain was sequenced during a study of OX40 agonist ivuxolimab in advanced cancers. Study at large: It was ivuxolimab, an agonistic anti-OX40 (CD134) antibody, that patients were treated with. It was permissible to have had prior anti-PD-1, anti-PD-L1 or anti-CTLA-4 therapy, and about 40% had some.

Sequencing used immunoSEQ multiplex PCR; TCRdb keeps in-frame clones, though not all of them. Of some 60,000 clones in the sample, roughly nine tenths are singletons; the top ten hold 13% to 15%. CDR1 is SGHVS and CDR2 is FNYEAQ in the germline V gene. V was trimmed by 5 bases and J by 4 bases, leaving 8 bases between them. The CDR3 length is 12 residues. The sequence was obtained from an adult with an advanced solid tumor such as melanoma, head and neck, liver or kidney cancer. This sample comprised CD4+ or CD8+ T cells sorted from blood, obtained in a trial of the OX40 agonist ivuxolimab. This chain joins TRBV7-6 and TRBJ2-5; D is unclear. CDR3 coding DNA: TGTGCCAGCAGCATCCGGGTAGAGACCCAGTACTTC. Its translation is CASSIRVETQYF.